The entry below gives a single T cell receptor beta chain sequence along with its context. V was shortened by 6 bases and J by 7 bases, with 16 bases between the two germline ends. The CDR3 loop spans 13 amino acids. Germline V gene sequence: CDR1 LNHDA, CDR2 SQIVND (reference sequence). Generated by immunoSEQ multiplex PCR, the TCRdb table keeps only in-frame clones and is missing some. The table lists about 140,000 clones, around nine tenths of them singletons, with about 10% in the top ten. This sample is drawn from a study of blood T cell repertoires in COVID-19. This chain links TRBV19 with TRBJ2-7; weak D call: TRBD2 (5 bases). The sequencing sample was made of peripheral blood. This receptor was identified in a man between 50 and 59 years old with active or convalescent COVID-19. For the CDR3, the DNA is TGTGCCAGTAGGCAGTCGGGGTCGAGGGAGCAGTACTTC. Residues: CASRQSGSREQYF.